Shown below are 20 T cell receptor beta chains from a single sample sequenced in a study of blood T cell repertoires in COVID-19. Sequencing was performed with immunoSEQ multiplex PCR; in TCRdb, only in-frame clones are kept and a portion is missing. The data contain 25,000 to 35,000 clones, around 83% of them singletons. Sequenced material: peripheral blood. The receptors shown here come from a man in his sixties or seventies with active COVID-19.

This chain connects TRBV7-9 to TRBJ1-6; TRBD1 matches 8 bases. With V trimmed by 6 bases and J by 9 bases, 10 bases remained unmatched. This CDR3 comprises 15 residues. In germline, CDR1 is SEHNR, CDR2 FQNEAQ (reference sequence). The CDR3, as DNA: TGTGCCAGCAGTCGTCAGGGGGCGATCGGTTCACCCCTCCACTTT. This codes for CASSRQGAIGSPLHF.

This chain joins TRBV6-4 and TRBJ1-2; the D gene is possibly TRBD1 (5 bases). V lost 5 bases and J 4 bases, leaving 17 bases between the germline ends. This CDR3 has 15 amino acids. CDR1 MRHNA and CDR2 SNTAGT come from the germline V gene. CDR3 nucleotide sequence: TGTGCCAGCAGTCCCCAGGGTATCGGGAGCTATGGCTACACCTTC. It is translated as CASSPQGIGSYGYTF.

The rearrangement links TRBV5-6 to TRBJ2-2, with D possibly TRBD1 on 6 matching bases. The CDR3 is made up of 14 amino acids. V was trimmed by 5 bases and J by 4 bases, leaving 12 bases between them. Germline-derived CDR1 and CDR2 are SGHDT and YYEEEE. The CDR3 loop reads CASSLQGSTGELFF. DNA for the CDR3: TGTGCCAGCAGTTTACAGGGATCCACCGGGGAGCTGTTTTTT.

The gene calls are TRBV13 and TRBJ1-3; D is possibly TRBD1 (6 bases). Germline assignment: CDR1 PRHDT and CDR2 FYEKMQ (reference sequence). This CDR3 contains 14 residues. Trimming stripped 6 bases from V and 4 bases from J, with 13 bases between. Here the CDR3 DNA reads TGTGCCAGCAGGAGCTCAGGGACAGGAAACACCATATATTTT. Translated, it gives CASRSSGTGNTIYF.

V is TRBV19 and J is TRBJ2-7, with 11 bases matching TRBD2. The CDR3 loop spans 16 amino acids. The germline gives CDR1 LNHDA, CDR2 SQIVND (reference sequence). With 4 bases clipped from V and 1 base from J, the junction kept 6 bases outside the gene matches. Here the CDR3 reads CASSTLAGGRSYEQYF. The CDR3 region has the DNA TGTGCCAGTAGTACCCTAGCGGGAGGAAGATCCTACGAGCAGTACTTC.

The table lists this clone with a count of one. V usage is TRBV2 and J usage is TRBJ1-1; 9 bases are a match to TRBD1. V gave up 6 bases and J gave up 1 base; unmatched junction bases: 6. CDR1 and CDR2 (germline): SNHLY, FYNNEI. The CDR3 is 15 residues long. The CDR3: CASRREGQGNTEAFF. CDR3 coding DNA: TGTGCCAGCAGGAGGGAGGGACAGGGGAACACTGAAGCTTTCTTT.

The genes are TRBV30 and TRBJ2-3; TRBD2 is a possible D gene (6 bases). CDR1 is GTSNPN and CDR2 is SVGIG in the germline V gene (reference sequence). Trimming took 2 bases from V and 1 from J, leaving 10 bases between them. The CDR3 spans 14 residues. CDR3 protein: CAWSPGLGTDTQYF. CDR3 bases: TGTGCCTGGAGTCCGGGACTGGGCACAGATACGCAGTATTTT.

The CDR3: CASSWEAGTEAFF. CDR3 DNA: TGCGCCAGCAGCTGGGAGGCCGGGACTGAAGCTTTCTTT. The gene calls are TRBV5-1 and TRBJ1-1; D not resolved. Between the trimmed V and J ends, which lost 3 bases and 5 bases, there was a span of 11 bases. The CDR3 covers 13 residues. Germline loops: CDR1 SGHRS, CDR2 YFSETQ.

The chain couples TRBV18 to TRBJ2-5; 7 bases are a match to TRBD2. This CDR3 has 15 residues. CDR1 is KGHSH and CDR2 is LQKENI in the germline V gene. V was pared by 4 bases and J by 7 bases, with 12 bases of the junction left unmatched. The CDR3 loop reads CASSQGGQRSATQYF. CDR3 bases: TGTGCCAGCTCACAGGGAGGGCAACGCTCTGCGACCCAGTACTTC. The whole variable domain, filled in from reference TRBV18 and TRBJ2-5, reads NAGVMQNPRHLVRRRGQEARLRCSPMKGHSHVYWYRQLPEEGLKFMVYLQKENIIDESGMPKERFSAEFPKEGPSILRIQQVVRGDSAAYFCASSQGGQRSATQYFGPGTRLLVL.

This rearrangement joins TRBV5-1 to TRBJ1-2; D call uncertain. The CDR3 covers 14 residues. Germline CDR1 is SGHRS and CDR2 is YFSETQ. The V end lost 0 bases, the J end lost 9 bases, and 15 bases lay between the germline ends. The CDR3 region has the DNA TGCGCCAGCAGCTTGGGAGCGCCAACTTGGAGCTACACCTTC. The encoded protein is CASSLGAPTWSYTF.

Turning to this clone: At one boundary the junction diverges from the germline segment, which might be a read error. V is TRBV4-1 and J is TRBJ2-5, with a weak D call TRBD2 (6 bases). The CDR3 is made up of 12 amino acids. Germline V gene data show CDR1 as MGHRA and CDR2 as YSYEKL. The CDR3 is CASSQDGLTIDF. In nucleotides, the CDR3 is TGCGCCAGCAGCCAAGATGGACTAACAATAGACTTC.

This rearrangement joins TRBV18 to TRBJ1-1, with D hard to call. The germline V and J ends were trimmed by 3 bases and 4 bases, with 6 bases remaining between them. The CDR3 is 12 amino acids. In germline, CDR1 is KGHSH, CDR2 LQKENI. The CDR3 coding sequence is TGTGCCAGCTCACCTAGTAGCACTGAAGCTTTCTTT. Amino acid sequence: CASSPSSTEAFF.

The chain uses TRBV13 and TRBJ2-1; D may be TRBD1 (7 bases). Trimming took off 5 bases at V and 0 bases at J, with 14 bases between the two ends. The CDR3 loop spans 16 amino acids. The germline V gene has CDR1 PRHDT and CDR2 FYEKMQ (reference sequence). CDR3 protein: CASSLSGGGSYNEQFF. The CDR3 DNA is TGTGCCAGCAGCCTTTCAGGGGGAGGCTCCTACAATGAGCAGTTCTTC.

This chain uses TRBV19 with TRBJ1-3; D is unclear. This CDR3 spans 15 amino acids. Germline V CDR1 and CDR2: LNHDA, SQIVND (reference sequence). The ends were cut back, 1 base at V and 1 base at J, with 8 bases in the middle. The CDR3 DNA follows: TGTGCCAGTAGTATAGTTCCGGGATCTGGAAACACCATATATTTT. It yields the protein CASSIVPGSGNTIYF.

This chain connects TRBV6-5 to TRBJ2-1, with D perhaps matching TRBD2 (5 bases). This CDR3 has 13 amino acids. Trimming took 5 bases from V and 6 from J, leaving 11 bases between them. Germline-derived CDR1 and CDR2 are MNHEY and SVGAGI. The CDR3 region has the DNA TGTGCCAGCAGTCTACTAGATTCCAATGAGCAGTTCTTC. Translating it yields CASSLLDSNEQFF.

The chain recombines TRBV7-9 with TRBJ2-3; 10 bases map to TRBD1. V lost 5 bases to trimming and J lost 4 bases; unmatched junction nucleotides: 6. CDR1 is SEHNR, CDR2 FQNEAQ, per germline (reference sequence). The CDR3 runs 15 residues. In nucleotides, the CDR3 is TGTGCCAGCAGCCCTGGGGACAGGGGACCAGATACGCAGTATTTT. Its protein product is CASSPGDRGPDTQYF. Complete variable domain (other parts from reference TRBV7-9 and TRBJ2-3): DTGVSQNPRHKITKRGQNVTFRCDPISEHNRLYWYRQTLGQGPEFLTYFQNEAQLEKSRLLSDRFSAERPKGSFSTLEIQRTEQGDSAMYLCASSPGDRGPDTQYFGPGTRLTVL.

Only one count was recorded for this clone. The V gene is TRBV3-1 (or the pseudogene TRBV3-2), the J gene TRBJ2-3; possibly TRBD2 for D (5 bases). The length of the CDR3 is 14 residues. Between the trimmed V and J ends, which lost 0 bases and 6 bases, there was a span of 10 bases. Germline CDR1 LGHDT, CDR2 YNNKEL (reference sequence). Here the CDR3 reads CASSQDHSVDTQYF. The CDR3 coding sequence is TGTGCCAGCAGCCAAGATCATAGCGTGGATACGCAGTATTTT.

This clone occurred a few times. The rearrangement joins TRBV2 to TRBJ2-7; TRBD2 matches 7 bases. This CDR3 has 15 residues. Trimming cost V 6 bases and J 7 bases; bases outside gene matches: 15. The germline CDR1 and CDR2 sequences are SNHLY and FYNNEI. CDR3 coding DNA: TGTGCCAGCAGACGAGAGGGAGGGCCCTTGTATGAGCAGTACTTC. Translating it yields CASRREGGPLYEQYF.

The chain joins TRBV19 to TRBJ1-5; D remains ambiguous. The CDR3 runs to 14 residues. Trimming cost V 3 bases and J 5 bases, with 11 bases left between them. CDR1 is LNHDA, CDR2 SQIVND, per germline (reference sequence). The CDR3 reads CASSMVAPHQPQHF. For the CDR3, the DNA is TGTGCCAGTAGTATGGTAGCACCCCATCAGCCCCAGCATTTT.

The chain's CDR3 is CASSQEDRQGAKAFF. The CDR3 DNA follows: TGCGCCAGCAGCCAAGAAGACAGGCAAGGAGCCAAAGCTTTCTTT. The chain uses TRBV4-1 and TRBJ1-1; TRBD1 might be the D (6 bases). The length of the CDR3 is 15 residues. Germline V gene lookup returns CDR1 MGHRA and CDR2 YSYEKL. Trimming took off 0 bases at V and 9 bases at J, with 17 bases between the two ends.